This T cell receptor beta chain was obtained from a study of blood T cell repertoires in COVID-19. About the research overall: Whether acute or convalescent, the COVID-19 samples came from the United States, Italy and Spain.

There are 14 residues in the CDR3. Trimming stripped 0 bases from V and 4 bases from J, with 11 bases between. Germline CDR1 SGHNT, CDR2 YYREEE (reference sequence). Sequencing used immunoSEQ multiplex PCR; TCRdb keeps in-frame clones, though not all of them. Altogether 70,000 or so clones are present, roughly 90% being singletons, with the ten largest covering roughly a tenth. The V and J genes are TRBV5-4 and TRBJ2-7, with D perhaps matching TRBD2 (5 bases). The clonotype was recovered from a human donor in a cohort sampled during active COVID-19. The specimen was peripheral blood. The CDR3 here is CASSLGLAVYEQYF. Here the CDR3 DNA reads TGTGCCAGCAGCTTGGGTCTAGCAGTTTACGAGCAGTACTTC.